This TCR beta chain was identified in a study of Ad26.COV2.S vaccination and SARS-CoV-2 variants. Looking at the study overall: A COV1001 Ad26.COV2.S trial-arm participant provided the sample. Intramuscular Ad26.COV2.S at 5x10^10 or 1x10^11 viral particles.

Note on this clone: Its antigen remains unidentified.

General study points: Using TCR breadth and depth analyses may have led to underestimated total T cell responses.

Sequencing used immunoSEQ multiplex PCR; TCRdb keeps in-frame clones, though not all of them. There are 300,000 to 400,000 clones in the sample; roughly 91% occur only once, and roughly 3.6% lies in the top ten. The CDR3 totals 14 residues. Germline V gene lookup returns CDR1 SGHRS and CDR2 YFSETQ. V was cut by 3 bases and J by 1 base, with 10 bases left in between. The treatment: about 20 received Ad26.COV2.S at low or high dose, single or two shots; a few received placebo; per-sample allocation not given. Specimen acquisition occurred on day 63 following the initial vaccine or placebo injection. Donation was by an adult aged 18-55 years who was in Boston.

This TCR derives from a person between 18 and 60 years old who received the Ad26.COV2.S COVID-19 vaccine or a placebo. J is TRBJ2-5 and V is TRBV5-1, with unresolved D. The sequencing here drew on peripheral blood, taken in a trial of Ad26.COV2.S vaccine versus placebo. The CDR3 loop is CASSSHDIQETQYF. The DNA of the CDR3 is TGCGCCAGCAGCTCACATGACATCCAAGAGACCCAGTACTTC.